The present entry profiles one T cell receptor (beta chain) with its context. The data originate from a study of blood T cell repertoires in COVID-19. Overall study context: Material from acute and convalescent COVID-19 was sourced from the United States, Italy and Spain.

Germline-derived CDR1 and CDR2 are SGDLS and YYNGEE. V was clipped by 0 bases and J by 7 bases; unmatched bases: 3. This CDR3 comprises 13 residues. Authors' methods: Amplification with reference gene primers provided the estimates of nucleated cell counts. Repertoires were generated with immunoSEQ multiplex PCR, while TCRdb's copy carries only in-frame clones and drops some. V, J and clone size were drawn from that table, and D and trimming were deduced from the DNA. The data hold some 350,000 clones, with around 86% observed a single time. The TCR comes from a woman between 45 and 60 years old with COVID-19, enrolled during active disease. Material: peripheral blood. The rearrangement uses TRBV9 and TRBJ1-2; 7 bases map to TRBD1. In DNA form, the CDR3 reads TGTGCCAGCAGCGTAGAGGGGGCGGTTGGCTACACCTTC. Amino acids: CASSVEGAVGYTF.